One and the same sample provided the 10 T cell receptor beta chains below, sequenced in a study of spatial heterogeneity in lung cancer. Overall study results and limits: Tumoral mutation counts were tracked by counts of expanded intratumoral alpha and beta TCRs.

Time point indicated: sample taken at primary tumor resection. The antigens of these receptors remain unknown. TCRdb fed the 5' RACE reads into MiXCR, producing one record per CDR3 protein. The profile shows 16,000 or so distinct CDR3 sequences, approximately 7% of them singletons. Sequenced here: lung tumor tissue, sampled at surgery. The receptors come from a female donor with early-stage non-small cell lung cancer.

By share of the sample, this clonotype is medium-sized. This beta chain lies outside the target of a library built for alpha chains; its clone size means little. The chain has TRBV20-1 and TRBJ1-1, with D hard to call. In germline, CDR1 is DFQATT, CDR2 SNEGSKA (reference sequence). V lost 5 bases, J lost 1 base, and 17 bases lay in between. CDR3 length: 15 residues. The CDR3 protein is CSAARNSASNTEAFF. The CDR3 DNA sequence: TGCAGTGCTGCAAGGAACAGCGCTTCGAACACTGAAGCTTTCTTT.

This clonotype was seen ten or more times. This beta chain appears as a stray read in a library generated for alpha chains; its size is not informative. V and J are TRBV19 and TRBJ2-5; the match to TRBD2 covers 9 bases. CDR1 is LNHDA, CDR2 SQIVND, per germline (reference sequence). Unmatched junction bases numbered 1, after V lost 2 bases and J lost 0 bases. The CDR3 has 15 residues. CDR3 nucleotide sequence: TGTGCCAGTAGTATACTAGCGGGGAACCAAGAGACCCAGTACTTC. Translation: CASSILAGNQETQYF.

In this sample, this clonotype turned up a few times. This beta chain is an off-target read within a library intended for alpha chains, so its frequency means little. The gene calls are TRBV20-1 and TRBJ1-5, with 7 bases fitting TRBD1. The CDR3 has 15 residues. After removal of 0 bases from V and 9 bases from J, the junction contained 11 bases not matched to a gene. Germline CDR1 and CDR2: DFQATT and SNEGSKA (reference sequence). CDR3 DNA sequence: TGCAGTGCTAGAGAGGTACGGACAGCAGGGGGGCCCCAGCATTTT. Translating gives CSAREVRTAGGPQHF.

This clonotype was seen more than once but under ten times. This beta chain was picked up by a library intended for alpha chains and is off target, so its count carries little meaning. The rearrangement joins TRBV4-2 to TRBJ2-3, with a weak D call TRBD2 (6 bases). The CDR3 totals 18 residues. V was shortened by 0 bases and J by 1 base, with 17 bases between the two germline ends. CDR1 is LGHNA and CDR2 is YNFKEQ in the germline V gene. Here the CDR3 reads CASSQDKFGRGGTDTQYF. The CDR3 nucleotides are TGTGCCAGCAGCCAAGATAAGTTCGGGCGGGGTGGCACAGATACGCAGTATTTT.

On this clonotype itself: The library was prepared for alpha chains; this beta chain is a stray read, so its frequency means little. The rearrangement links TRBV24-1 to TRBJ2-3, with D perhaps TRBD2 (6 bases). The CDR3 consists of 18 residues. Germline lookup yields CDR1 KGHDR and CDR2 SFDVKD. Trimming shortened V by 2 bases and J by 4 bases, and 21 bases separated the two germline ends. The CDR3 spells CATSDWGPAGRVADTQYF. The CDR3 DNA is TGTGCCACCAGTGATTGGGGCCCGGCGGGAAGGGTGGCAGATACGCAGTATTTT.

This clonotype has only a few counts. This beta chain appears as a stray read in a library generated for alpha chains; its size is not informative. The chain joins TRBV24-1 to TRBJ2-1; 8 positions match TRBD1. J was trimmed by 10 bases and V by 9 bases; bases with no gene match: 13. CDR1 is KGHDR, CDR2 SFDVKD, per germline. The CDR3 length is 14 residues. In DNA, the CDR3 is TGTGCCACCTGGGACAGGTTTGAACAAGGGGAGCAGTTCTTC. Protein: CATWDRFEQGEQFF.

Points on this clonotype: Because the library targeted alpha chains, this beta chain is an off-target read whose size means little. The chain employs TRBV27 and TRBJ1-2; 7 bases match TRBD1. V gave up 8 bases and J gave up 3 bases; unmatched junction bases: 12. The V gene's germline CDR1 is MNHEY and CDR2 SMNVEV (reference sequence). The CDR3 length is 15 residues. The CDR3 region is CASPLLQGKDYGYTF. The CDR3 region has the DNA TGTGCCAGCCCCCTTCTACAGGGGAAGGACTATGGCTACACCTTC.

This clonotype was counted ten times or more. Within a library made for alpha chains, this beta chain is off target, and its count is uninformative. The gene calls are TRBV7-9 and TRBJ2-4; tentatively, D is TRBD1 (6 bases). Germline V gene sequence: CDR1 SEHNR, CDR2 FQNEAQ (reference sequence). The CDR3 runs to 14 residues. V dropped 3 bases and J dropped 11 bases, with 17 bases sitting between them. CDR3 sequence reads: CASSLGRERGFQYF. CDR3 coding DNA: TGTGCCAGCAGCTTGGGTAGAGAGAGGGGGTTTCAGTACTTC. The full variable domain, with the rest looked up from reference TRBV7-9 and TRBJ2-4, is DTGVSQNPRHKITKRGQNVTFRCDPISEHNRLYWYRQTLGQGPEFLTYFQNEAQLEKSRLLSDRFSAERPKGSFSTLEIQRTEQGDSAMYLCASSLGRERGFQYFGAGTRLSVL.

This clonotype was picked up many times. The library was built for alpha chains, so this beta chain is an off-target read and its size means little. J is TRBJ1-3 and V is TRBV11-2; TRBD1 agrees at 7 bases. The CDR3 loop spans 20 amino acids. The germline gives CDR1 SGHAT, CDR2 FQNNGV. The trim removed 2 bases at V and 2 bases at J, leaving 18 bases unmatched. CDR3 in DNA: TGTGCCAGCAGCTTAACGAGGGACAGCGAGGAGAACAAGGCTGGAAACACCATATATTTT. It codes for CASSLTRDSEENKAGNTIYF. Supplemented by reference TRBV11-2 and TRBJ1-3, the full variable domain reads EAGVAQSPRYKIIEKRQSVAFWCNPISGHATLYWYQQILGQGPKLLIQFQNNGVVDDSQLPKDRFSAERLKGVDSTLKIQPAKLEDSAVYLCASSLTRDSEENKAGNTIYFGEGSWLTVV.

This clonotype was seen a handful of times. The library was built for alpha chains, so this beta chain is an off-target read and its size means little. The genes are TRBV21-1 and TRBJ1-5; TRBD1, as called in the table, went unchecked against the DNA. TRBV21-1 is termed a pseudogene. This CDR3 is built from 19 residues. CDR3: CASSSTRGQGEGGNQPQHF. For the CDR3, the DNA is TGTGCCAGCAGCAGTACACGGGGACAGGGGGAAGGAGGTAATCAGCCCCAGCATTTT.